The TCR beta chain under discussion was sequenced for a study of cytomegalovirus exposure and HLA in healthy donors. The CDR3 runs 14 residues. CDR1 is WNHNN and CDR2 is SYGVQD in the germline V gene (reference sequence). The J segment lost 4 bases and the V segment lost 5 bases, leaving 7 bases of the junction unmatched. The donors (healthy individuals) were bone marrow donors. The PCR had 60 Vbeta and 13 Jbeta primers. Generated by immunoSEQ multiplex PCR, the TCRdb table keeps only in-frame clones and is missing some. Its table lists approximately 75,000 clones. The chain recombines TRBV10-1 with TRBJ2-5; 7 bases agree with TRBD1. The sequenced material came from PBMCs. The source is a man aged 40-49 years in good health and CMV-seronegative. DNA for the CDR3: TGCGCCAGCAGTCGCGACAGGGCGGGAGAGACCCAGTACTTC. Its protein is CASSRDRAGETQYF.